The clone carrying this T cell receptor (beta chain) showed up just once. Germline trimming cut 11 bases from V and 5 bases from J; bases unmatched to any gene: 13. The germline gives CDR1 LNHDA, CDR2 SQIVND (reference sequence). CDR3 length: 15 amino acids. These data belong to a study of blood T cell repertoires in COVID-19. Background on the study: PBMCs, B-cell-depleted T cells, or T cells provided the cDNA or gDNA that made up the material.

In the authors' workflow: Nucleated cell number was recorded as an estimate derived from reference gene primer amplification. This table comes from immunoSEQ multiplex PCR, and its TCRdb copy is limited to in-frame clones, with some not included. D and trimming were read from the DNA, whereas the V and J calls and clone size are those reported in that table. The sample has approximately 90,000 clones; about nine tenths are singletons. The gene calls are TRBV19 and TRBJ2-1, with 9 bases identical to TRBD1. The sequence was obtained from a woman of 80 years or more with acute or convalescent COVID-19. The source material was peripheral blood. CDR3 sequence: CASGRGTGWNNEQFF. In DNA form, the CDR3 reads TGTGCCTCCGGCCGGGGGACAGGGTGGAACAATGAGCAGTTCTTC.